The 28 T cell receptor beta chains below come from one sample, sequenced in a study of cytomegalovirus exposure and HLA in healthy donors. The PCR was carried out with 60 Vbeta primers and 13 Jbeta primers. The repertoire was sequenced with immunoSEQ multiplex PCR; TCRdb's copy has only in-frame clones and lacks some. Among around 50,000 clones listed, around 82% were seen once. The sequenced material came from PBMCs. The source of these receptors is a young man in good health and CMV-seropositive.

The chain uses TRBV7-9 and TRBJ2-3, with 10 bases aligning to TRBD1. J lost 0 bases, V lost 5 bases, and 8 bases had no gene match. CDR1 and CDR2 from the germline V gene are SEHNR and FQNEAQ (reference sequence). There are 17 residues in the CDR3. The CDR3 sequence: CASSAQRTGGSTDTQYF. CDR3 nucleotides: TGTGCCAGCAGCGCGCAAAGGACAGGGGGGAGCACAGATACGCAGTATTTT.

The chain recombines TRBV6-5 with TRBJ1-1; a possible D gene is TRBD1 (5 bases). Germline lookup yields CDR1 MNHEY and CDR2 SVGAGI. V was trimmed by 6 bases and J by 6 bases, leaving 17 bases between them. The CDR3 covers 14 residues. CDR3 in DNA: TGTGCCAGCAGGCGGGACTTAGGTCAACCTGAAGCTTTCTTT. Translating it yields CASRRDLGQPEAFF.

The chain carries TRBV30 and TRBJ2-3; no clear D. Germline V lookup: CDR1 GTSNPN, CDR2 SVGIG (reference sequence). This CDR3 region has 13 residues. Trimming cost V 2 bases and J 2 bases, with 8 bases left between them. CDR3 DNA sequence: TGTGCCTGGAGTCAACTCCTCACAGATACGCAGTATTTT. Residues: CAWSQLLTDTQYF.

The rearrangement links TRBV7-3 to TRBJ2-3; 11 nucleotides line up with TRBD2. V was pared by 5 bases and J by 5 bases, with 9 bases of the junction left unmatched. This CDR3 has 16 amino acids. Germline V gene data show CDR1 as SGHTA and CDR2 as FQGTGA. The CDR3 DNA reads TGTGCCAGCAGCCTATTAGCGGGGGGGCTGGGAGATACGCAGTATTTT. Protein sequence: CASSLLAGGLGDTQYF.

The gene calls are TRBV7-9 and TRBJ1-2; TRBD1 agrees at 7 bases. The CDR3 sequence is 15 residues long. In germline, CDR1 is SEHNR, CDR2 FQNEAQ (reference sequence). V dropped 6 bases and J dropped 8; count of bases not matched to a gene: 15. CDR3 sequence: CASRPLTGAIGGYTF. As DNA, the CDR3 is TGTGCCAGCAGGCCTCTAACAGGGGCTATCGGGGGCTACACCTTC.

The chain uses TRBV19 and TRBJ1-5; the D is unclear. Per the germline V gene, CDR1 is LNHDA and CDR2 is SQIVND (reference sequence). This CDR3 is 13 amino acids long. V was trimmed by 2 bases and J by 5 bases, leaving 7 bases between them. CDR3 amino acids: CASSIQADQPQHF. The CDR3 nucleotides read TGTGCCAGTAGTATACAGGCCGATCAGCCCCAGCATTTT.

This clone was counted between two and nine times. The chain carries TRBV5-1 and TRBJ1-2, with 8 nucleotides matching TRBD1. Germline CDR1 SGHRS, CDR2 YFSETQ. This CDR3 is built from 15 residues. V lost 2 bases and J lost 4; bases outside the gene matches: 7. The CDR3 region has the DNA TGCGCCAGCAGCTTTACCGCAGGGGGCACCTATGGCTACACCTTC. It translates to CASSFTAGGTYGYTF.

The chain uses TRBV14 and TRBJ1-2; D is uncertain. This CDR3 contains 12 residues. CDR1 and CDR2 from the germline V gene are SGHDN and FVKESK. V lost 4 bases to trimming and J lost 4 bases, with 7 bases between them. CDR3 sequence: CASSPTGYGYTF. The CDR3, as DNA: TGTGCCAGCAGCCCAACGGGCTATGGCTACACCTTC.

In this sample, this clone turned up a few times. The CDR3 is CASSESVNIQYF. The CDR3 nucleotides are TGTGCCAGCAGTGAATCGGTAAACATTCAGTACTTC. J is TRBJ2-4 and V is TRBV6-1; D call uncertain. Looked up from germline, CDR1 is MNHNS and CDR2 is SASEGT. The CDR3 totals 12 residues. Between the trimmed V and J ends, which lost 2 bases and 6 bases, there was a span of 5 bases.

V gene TRBV10-3 combines with J gene TRBJ2-5, with 7 bases lining up with TRBD1. The closer fit of TRBJ2-7 to the DNA end suggests the J call may be wrong. This CDR3 is 13 amino acids long. Germline assignment: CDR1 ENHRY and CDR2 SYGVKD. DNA for the CDR3: TGTGCCATCAGCTGGGACAGTTCCTACGAGCAGTACTTC. Amino acid sequence: CAISWDSSYEQYF.

This clone was recorded a few times. The chain couples TRBV13 to TRBJ1-1; the D gene is possibly TRBD1 (6 bases). The CDR3 spans 13 residues. Per germline, CDR1 PRHDT and CDR2 FYEKMQ (reference sequence). Trimming shortened V by 5 bases and J by 1 base, and 8 bases separated the two germline ends. The CDR3: CASSGGPNTEAFF. The DNA of the CDR3 is TGTGCCAGCAGCGGGGGCCCGAACACTGAAGCTTTCTTT.

The chain is built from TRBV2 and TRBJ2-5; TRBD1 agrees at 7 bases. V was clipped by 5 bases and J by 2 bases; unmatched bases: 5. In germline, CDR1 is SNHLY, CDR2 FYNNEI. The CDR3 extends over 14 amino acids. The CDR3 reads CASSWGRGQETQYF. The CDR3 DNA follows: TGTGCCAGCAGTTGGGGCAGGGGGCAAGAGACCCAGTACTTC.

The CDR3 DNA reads TGTGCCAGCAGTTTATCCGCAGGGGTGTTAGCCAAAAACATTCAGTACTTC. Protein: CASSLSAGVLAKNIQYF. The chain combines TRBV27 with TRBJ2-4, with D tentatively TRBD1 (6 bases). Germline V CDR1 and CDR2: MNHEY, SMNVEV (reference sequence). The CDR3 covers 17 residues. Deletions cut 0 bases from V and 0 bases from J, with 12 bases between.

The chain recombines TRBV30 with TRBJ1-2; the match to TRBD1 covers 11 bases. Trimming at V came to 0 bases and at J to 4 bases, leaving 7 bases not matched to a gene. Looked up from germline, CDR1 is GTSNPN and CDR2 is SVGIG (reference sequence). This CDR3 spans 16 amino acids. The CDR3 protein is CAWSVPGTGGGYGYTF. In DNA, the CDR3 is TGTGCCTGGAGTGTTCCCGGGACAGGGGGGGGCTATGGCTACACCTTC.

CDR3 loop: CASSYSTGGAFF. The DNA of the CDR3 is TGTGCCAGCAGTTACTCGACCGGGGGAGCTTTCTTT. J is TRBJ1-1 and V is TRBV6-5; perhaps TRBD1 as D (5 bases). Germline V lookup: CDR1 MNHEY, CDR2 SVGAGI. The ends were cut back, 0 bases at V and 10 bases at J, with 9 bases in the middle. This CDR3 is 12 amino acids long.

For the CDR3, the DNA is TGTGCCAGCAGCTTAGCGGGGCAGGGGACAGCAGAGACCCAGTACTTC. Translation gives CASSLAGQGTAETQYF. The chain employs TRBV7-2 and TRBJ2-5, with 7 bases fitting TRBD1. J was trimmed by 4 bases and V by 0 bases; bases with no gene match: 8. The length of the CDR3 is 16 residues. The germline CDR1 and CDR2 sequences are SGHTA and FQGNSA.

The chain employs TRBV19 and TRBJ1-4; possible D gene TRBD1, 6 bases. Deletions cut 3 bases from V and 10 bases from J, with 15 bases between. The CDR3 is 14 residues long. The germline CDR1 and CDR2 sequences are LNHDA and SQIVND (reference sequence). The CDR3 reads CASSIGGPDGKLFF. CDR3 nucleotide sequence: TGTGCCAGTAGTATTGGGGGCCCTGATGGAAAACTGTTTTTT. Supplemented by reference TRBV19 and TRBJ1-4, the full variable domain reads DGGITQSPKYLFRKEGQNVTLSCEQNLNHDAMYWYRQDPGQGLRLIYYSQIVNDFQKGDIAEGYSVSREKKESFPLTVTSAQKNPTAFYLCASSIGGPDGKLFFGSGTQLSVL.

V gene TRBV10-3 combines with J gene TRBJ1-1; the match to TRBD1 covers 7 bases. Germline loops: CDR1 ENHRY, CDR2 SYGVKD. CDR3 size: 16 residues. J was trimmed by 0 bases and V by 2 bases; bases with no gene match: 6. The DNA for the CDR3 is TGTGCCATCAGTGAGAGGGCAGGGGGAATGAACACTGAAGCTTTCTTT. Translated: CAISERAGGMNTEAFF.

The chain couples TRBV10-3 to TRBJ1-2, with D possibly matching TRBD1 (6 bases). The CDR3 has 15 residues. V lost 0 bases and J 5 bases, leaving 13 bases between the germline ends. Germline V lookup: CDR1 ENHRY, CDR2 SYGVKD. The CDR3 region is CAISESVQGGYGYTF. CDR3 DNA: TGTGCCATCAGTGAGTCGGTACAGGGAGGGTATGGCTACACCTTC.

The V gene is TRBV29-1, the J gene TRBJ2-5; D may be TRBD1 (7 bases). Trimming pared 6 bases from V and 2 bases from J, leaving 10 bases between. Germline V gene sequence: CDR1 SQVTM, CDR2 ANQGSEA. The CDR3 extends over 12 amino acids. The CDR3 DNA reads TGCAGCGTCGGGGGACAGCAAGAGACCCAGTACTTC. Amino acids: CSVGGQQETQYF.

CDR3 in amino acids: CARSLPYEQYF. The CDR3 coding sequence is TGTGCCAGAAGCCTTCCCTACGAGCAGTACTTC. The chain recombines TRBV5-3 with TRBJ2-7, with D unclear. TRBV5-3 is placed among ORFs of uncertain function. V was pared by 4 bases and J by 2 bases, with 4 bases between. The CDR3 sequence is 11 residues long.

V usage is TRBV5-6 and J usage is TRBJ2-5; the match to TRBD1 covers 9 bases. The CDR3 loop spans 13 amino acids. Germline CDR1 and CDR2: SGHDT and YYEEEE. Losses at the gene ends were 2 bases for V and 11 bases for J; bases not matched to a gene: 7. The CDR3 nucleotides are TGTGCCAGCAGCTTATACAGGGGGCAAGAGCAGTACTTC. This sequence encodes CASSLYRGQEQYF.

This clone was seen more than once but under ten times. The rearrangement uses TRBV20-1 and TRBJ2-7, with D uncertain. V was cut by 3 bases and J by 4 bases, with 7 bases left in between. The CDR3 spans 11 residues. The germline V gene has CDR1 DFQATT and CDR2 SNEGSKA (reference sequence). CDR3 bases: TGCAGTGCTAGTGTTAAATACGAGCAGTACTTC. Residues: CSASVKYEQYF.

The V and J genes are TRBV27 and TRBJ2-1, with 8 bases lining up with TRBD2. J gave up 7 bases and V 6 bases, and 8 bases lay outside the gene matches. CDR1 and CDR2 from the germline V gene are MNHEY and SMNVEV (reference sequence). The CDR3 covers 14 residues. CDR3: CASRSSRGVNEQFF. The CDR3 coding sequence is TGTGCCAGCAGATCCTCGCGGGGGGTAAATGAGCAGTTCTTC.

The J gene is TRBJ2-7, the V gene TRBV5-8, with D possibly matching TRBD2 (6 bases). V lost 4 bases and J lost 8, with 16 bases in between. The germline CDR1 and CDR2 sequences are SGHTS and YDEGEE. The CDR3 covers 13 residues. CDR3 sequence (DNA): TGTGCCAGCAGCCTTTCGCGGGGACGAAAGCAGTACTTC. It codes for CASSLSRGRKQYF.

The chain carries TRBV5-6 and TRBJ2-1; TRBD1 matches 10 bases. Germline-derived CDR1 and CDR2 are SGHDT and YYEEEE. The CDR3 is 16 amino acids. Trimming took 5 bases from V and 9 from J; bases not matched to a gene: 14. This chain's CDR3 is CASSIPGQGLALEQFF. The CDR3 DNA follows: TGTGCCAGCAGTATTCCGGGACAGGGGCTTGCTCTTGAGCAGTTCTTC.

The chain employs TRBV7-9 and TRBJ1-2; 8 bases align to TRBD1. This CDR3 is built from 13 residues. The V segment lost 3 bases and the J segment 8 bases; nucleotides outside the gene matches: 5. Germline values: CDR1 SEHNR, CDR2 FQNEAQ (reference sequence). CDR3 coding DNA: TGTGCCAGCAGCTTTTCAGGGGGCCTGGGCTACACCTTC. Translated, it gives CASSFSGGLGYTF.

The chain uses TRBV5-1 and TRBJ1-3; D unresolved. The CDR3 is 15 amino acids. V was shortened by 1 base and J by 3 bases, with 11 bases between the two germline ends. Looked up from germline, CDR1 is SGHRS and CDR2 is YFSETQ. The CDR3 is CASSLLAGSGNTIYF. DNA of the CDR3: TGCGCCAGCAGCTTGTTGGCAGGTAGTGGAAACACCATATATTTT.